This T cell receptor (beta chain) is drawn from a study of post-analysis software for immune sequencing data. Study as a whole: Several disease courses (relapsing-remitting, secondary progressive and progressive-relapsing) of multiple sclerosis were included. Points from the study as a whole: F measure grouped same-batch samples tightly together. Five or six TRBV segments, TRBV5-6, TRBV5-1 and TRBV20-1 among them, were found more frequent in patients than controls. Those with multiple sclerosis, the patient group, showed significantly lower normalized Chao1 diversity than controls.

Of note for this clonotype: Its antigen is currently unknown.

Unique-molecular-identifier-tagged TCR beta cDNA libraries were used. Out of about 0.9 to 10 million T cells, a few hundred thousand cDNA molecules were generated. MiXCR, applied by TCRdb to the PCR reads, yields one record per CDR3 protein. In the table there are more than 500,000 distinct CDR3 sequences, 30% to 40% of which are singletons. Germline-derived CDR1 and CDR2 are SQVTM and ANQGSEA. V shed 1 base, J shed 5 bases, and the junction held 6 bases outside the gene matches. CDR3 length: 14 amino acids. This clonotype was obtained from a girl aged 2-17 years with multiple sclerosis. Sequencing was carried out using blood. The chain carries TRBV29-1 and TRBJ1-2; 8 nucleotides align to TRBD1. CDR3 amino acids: CSVEAGGRAYGYTF. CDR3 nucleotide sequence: TGCAGCGTTGAAGCAGGGGGCAGGGCATATGGCTACACCTTC.